The subject of this entry is one T cell receptor (beta chain). Primers used in a second PCR of about 7 to 11 cycles were a sample-barcoded 5' primer and a J-beta primer mix. Paired-end reads containing CDR3 totaled no fewer than 2.5 million for each sample. TCRdb re-called the 5' RACE reads with MiXCR, one entry per CDR3 protein. This table has 1.5 million to 2 million distinct CDR3 sequences, approximately 39% appearing once. The sample comes from a study of blood T cells in healthy people across ages. The wider study: About one barcoded beta molecule per two T cells came from capture by template switching.

V was trimmed by 4 bases and J by 4 bases, leaving 13 bases between them. CDR1 is MNHEY, CDR2 SMNVEV, per germline (reference sequence). The CDR3 runs 14 residues. Caucasian individuals from Russia who were healthy and aged about 6 to 95 acted as donors. Each of the donors had 9 to 10 milliliters of peripheral blood drawn into EDTA-treated Vacutainer tubes. The TCR originated in a human donor in good health. The sample consisted of blood. The chain recombines TRBV27 with TRBJ1-1; a possible D gene is TRBD1 (6 bases). CDR3 residues: CASSWVGASTEAFF. CDR3 in DNA: TGTGCCAGCAGTTGGGTGGGGGCGAGCACTGAAGCTTTCTTT.